A single sample gave rise to the 4 T cell receptor beta chains below, sequenced in a study of blood T cell repertoires in COVID-19. Clones were read by immunoSEQ multiplex PCR, and TCRdb kept only the in-frame ones, dropping some. Found here are 250,000 or so clones, 80% to 95% of them singletons; the top ten hold roughly 0.79%. Sequencing used peripheral blood. The receptor set was obtained from a man aged 25-40 years with COVID-19, enrolled during active disease.

The chain combines TRBV9 with TRBJ2-3; the match to TRBD1 covers 7 bases. There are 15 residues in the CDR3. Trimming at V came to 4 bases and at J to 0 bases, leaving 5 bases not matched to a gene. Germline V lookup: CDR1 SGDLS, CDR2 YYNGEE. The chain's CDR3 is CASSRDRPSTDTQYF. Here the CDR3 DNA reads TGTGCCAGCAGCAGGGACAGACCTAGCACAGATACGCAGTATTTT.

The chain links TRBV7-9 to TRBJ2-3, with D possibly being TRBD2 (6 bases). The CDR3 is 15 amino acids. In germline, CDR1 is SEHNR, CDR2 FQNEAQ (reference sequence). Trimming removed 6 bases from V and 2 bases from J, with 15 bases in between. CDR3 sequence reads: CASRGTGTYTDTQYF. The CDR3 DNA sequence: TGTGCCAGCAGAGGAACCGGGACTTACACAGATACGCAGTATTTT.

The chain recombines TRBV11-2 with TRBJ2-1; TRBD1 matches 7 bases. J was trimmed by 9 bases and V by 5 bases; bases with no gene match: 10. The CDR3 has 14 residues. Germline V gene data show CDR1 as SGHAT and CDR2 as FQNNGV. The CDR3 DNA reads TGTGCCAGCAGCCCGGGACAGATCGAGGGTGAGCAGTTCTTC. Translated, it gives CASSPGQIEGEQFF.

The chain is built from TRBV19 and TRBJ1-2; D unresolved. V shed 4 bases and J shed 8 bases, with 17 bases lying between them. The CDR3 totals 14 residues. Germline V lookup: CDR1 LNHDA, CDR2 SQIVND (reference sequence). This CDR3 is CASSTPGLYGGYTF. CDR3 sequence (DNA): TGTGCCAGTAGTACACCCGGGTTATATGGCGGCTACACCTTC. The variable domain in full, with the rest retrieved from reference TRBV19 and TRBJ1-2, is DGGITQSPKYLFRKEGQNVTLSCEQNLNHDAMYWYRQDPGQGLRLIYYSQIVNDFQKGDIAEGYSVSREKKESFPLTVTSAQKNPTAFYLCASSTPGLYGGYTFGSGTRLTVV.